What follows are 28 T cell receptor beta chains derived from one specimen sequenced in a study of shared clonotypes between healthy human individuals. Some clones are missing from TCRdb's copy, which holds only in-frame ones; the method was immunoSEQ multiplex PCR. The sample consists of a few million clones, over 85% of them appearing once. The sample comprised naive CD4+ T cells from PBMCs. Sample subset: CD45RA+ positively selected. Receptors originate from a young man in good health. Some clones in this sample may be carry-over from other donors' samples.

The chain combines TRBV10-3 with TRBJ1-2; D might be TRBD1 (5 bases). CDR1 and CDR2 from the germline V gene are ENHRY and SYGVKD. The ends were cut back, 3 bases at V and 5 bases at J, with 13 bases in the middle. The CDR3 contains 14 residues. The CDR3, as DNA: TGTGCCATCAGTGATGGGTTTCAGGGATATGGCTACACCTTC. This translates into CAISDGFQGYGYTF.

This clone is a singleton in its sample. The chain has TRBV9 and TRBJ2-3, with a possible D match to TRBD1 (5 bases). There are 14 residues in the CDR3. The germline CDR1 and CDR2 sequences are SGDLS and YYNGEE. Trimming shortened V by 3 bases and J by 2 bases, and 10 bases separated the two germline ends. The CDR3 DNA sequence: TGTGCCAGCAGCGATGGGGCTTTCACAGATACGCAGTATTTT. This encodes CASSDGAFTDTQYF. Variable domain in full (rest from reference TRBV9 and TRBJ2-3): DSGVTQTPKHLITATGQRVTLRCSPRSGDLSVYWYQQSLDQGLQFLIQYYNGEERAKGNILERFSAQQFPDLHSELNLSSLELGDSALYFCASSDGAFTDTQYFGPGTRLTVL.

Comment on this clone: This sample also contains other DNA sequences that code for the same CDR3. The V call is TRBV7-9, the J call TRBJ1-1; D is ambiguous. Germline CDR1 reads SEHNR; CDR2 reads FQNEAQ (reference sequence). V was trimmed by 2 bases and J by 3 bases, leaving 7 bases between them. The length of the CDR3 is 13 residues. The CDR3 reads CASSLLTDTEAFF. The CDR3 coding sequence is TGTGCCAGCAGCTTACTCACCGACACTGAAGCTTTCTTT.

This chain uses TRBV21-1 with TRBJ2-7; the table's D call, TRBD1, has no DNA check behind it. TRBV21-1 is designated a pseudogene. This CDR3 is 18 amino acids long. CDR3 DNA sequence: TGTGCCAGCAGCAAAGAGGGGTGGTGGGACAGGGCCTTCAACGAGCAGTACTTC. Its protein product is CASSKEGWWDRAFNEQYF.

This chain connects TRBV18 to TRBJ2-2; TRBD2 might be the D (7 bases). The CDR3 extends over 15 amino acids. V lost 5 bases, J lost 4 bases, and 14 bases lay in between. The germline gives CDR1 KGHSH, CDR2 LQKENI. The CDR3 region has the DNA TGTGCCAGCTCAAGATCGGGGGGCGGCACCGGGGAGCTGTTTTTT. Amino acid sequence: CASSRSGGGTGELFF.

This chain joins TRBV7-9 and TRBJ2-5; a possible D gene is TRBD2 (5 bases). The CDR3 has 14 residues. The germline V gene encodes CDR1 SEHNR and CDR2 FQNEAQ (reference sequence). V lost 3 bases and J 5 bases, leaving 13 bases between the germline ends. The CDR3 sequence is CASSFRGFQETQYF. The CDR3 nucleotides read TGTGCCAGCAGCTTCCGGGGATTTCAGGAGACCCAGTACTTC.

This clone was seen once. This chain uses TRBV6-5 with TRBJ2-2; D is undetermined. Per the germline V gene, CDR1 is MNHEY and CDR2 is SVGAGI. The CDR3 has 12 residues. The germline V and J ends were trimmed by 8 bases and 0 bases, with 4 bases remaining between them. The CDR3 DNA sequence: TGTGCCAGCGGTTCGAACACCGGGGAGCTGTTTTTT. As protein: CASGSNTGELFF.

V is TRBV6-1 and J is TRBJ1-5, with D possibly being TRBD1 (6 bases). Trimming cost V 4 bases and J 7 bases, with 17 bases left between them. The CDR3 is made up of 15 amino acids. Germline CDR1 MNHNS, CDR2 SASEGT. CDR3 DNA: TGTGCCAGCAGTGCGGAACGGGACACCGGGCAGCCCCAGCATTTT. Translation gives CASSAERDTGQPQHF.

CDR3 in amino acids: CASSEARGSQETQYF. Here the CDR3 DNA reads TGTGCCAGCAGTGAAGCGCGGGGTAGCCAAGAGACCCAGTACTTC. V is TRBV2 and J is TRBJ2-5; D may be TRBD2 (6 bases). CDR3 length: 15 amino acids. The germline V and J ends were trimmed by 0 bases and 1 base, with 9 bases remaining between them. Germline loops: CDR1 SNHLY, CDR2 FYNNEI.

This sequence joins TRBV4-1 and TRBJ2-1, with TRBD2 identical over 11 bases. Germline V lookup: CDR1 MGHRA, CDR2 YSYEKL. After removal of 4 bases from V and 0 bases from J, the junction contained 11 bases not matched to a gene. The CDR3 covers 19 residues. This chain's CDR3 is CASSLPGLAALSSYNEQFF. The CDR3 region has the DNA TGCGCCAGCAGCCTACCGGGACTAGCGGCCCTGAGCTCCTACAATGAGCAGTTCTTC.

This rearrangement joins TRBV19 to TRBJ2-3; 11 positions agree with TRBD1. CDR1 and CDR2 from the germline V gene are LNHDA and SQIVND (reference sequence). The CDR3 totals 14 residues. V shed 7 bases and J 3 bases; nucleotides not matched to a gene: 3. CDR3 protein: CASTRDRGTDTQYF. CDR3 DNA: TGTGCCAGTACCCGGGACAGGGGGACAGATACGCAGTATTTT.

This clone was detected only once. This chain connects TRBV15 to TRBJ1-5, with D possibly being TRBD1 (6 bases). V lost 1 base and J 5 bases, leaving 18 bases between the germline ends. Germline V lookup: CDR1 LNHNV, CDR2 YYDKDF (reference sequence). The CDR3 contains 17 residues. The CDR3 region is CATSRGVGQRLYQPQHF. CDR3 coding DNA: TGTGCCACCAGCAGAGGAGTCGGACAGCGCCTCTATCAGCCCCAGCATTTT. The full variable domain, rest sourced from reference TRBV15 and TRBJ1-5, is DAMVIQNPRYQVTQFGKPVTLSCSQTLNHNVMYWYQQKSSQAPKLLFHYYDKDFNNEADTPDNFQSRRPNTSFCFLDIRSPGLGDTAMYLCATSRGVGQRLYQPQHFGDGTRLSIL.

The genes are TRBV6-1 and TRBJ2-7; 7 nucleotides align to TRBD1. Unmatched junction bases numbered 8, after V lost 1 base and J lost 2 bases. The CDR3 has 16 residues. From germline, CDR1 is MNHNS and CDR2 SASEGT. CDR3 nucleotides: TGTGCCAGCAGTGAAGGTCTAACAGGGGTCACCTACGAGCAGTACTTC. Translated, it gives CASSEGLTGVTYEQYF.

The rearrangement links TRBV21-1 to TRBJ2-5; TRBD2 was called by the table and not checked on the DNA. TRBV21-1 is annotated as a pseudogene. CDR3 length equals 20 residues. The CDR3 nucleotides are TGTGCCAGCAGCAAAAAAGACTCCTGGCTAGCGGGAATCTACCAAGAGACCCAGTACTTC. Its translation is CASSKKDSWLAGIYQETQYF.

This chain connects TRBV27 to TRBJ1-1, with TRBD1 matching 8 bases. The ends lost 4 bases at V and 5 bases at J; junction bases unmatched: 12. Germline V lookup: CDR1 MNHEY, CDR2 SMNVEV (reference sequence). The CDR3 is 16 residues long. The CDR3 region has the DNA TGTGCCAGCAGTTCCCGGACAGGGCATCGAAATACTGAAGCTTTCTTT. Translating gives CASSSRTGHRNTEAFF.

The J gene is TRBJ1-1, the V gene TRBV5-8; D is unresolved. Germline V lookup: CDR1 SGHTS, CDR2 YDEGEE. Between the trimmed V and J ends, which lost 4 bases and 0 bases, there was a span of 16 bases. The CDR3 has 16 amino acids. The CDR3 DNA follows: TGTGCCAGCAGCATAATTTTTAGCAGCCTGAACACTGAAGCTTTCTTT. This codes for CASSIIFSSLNTEAFF.

The chain recombines TRBV10-3 with TRBJ2-1; D is undetermined. CDR1 and CDR2 from the germline V gene are ENHRY and SYGVKD. This CDR3 is 12 amino acids long. V was clipped by 6 bases and J by 5 bases, with 8 bases between them. Here the CDR3 reads CAISETHNEQFF. The CDR3 coding sequence is TGTGCCATCAGCGAGACCCACAATGAGCAGTTCTTC.

This chain links TRBV18 with TRBJ2-7; 14 positions match TRBD2. Germline V lookup: CDR1 KGHSH, CDR2 LQKENI. The CDR3 runs to 18 residues. With V trimmed by 1 base and J by 2 bases, 7 bases remained unmatched. CDR3 protein: CASSPLGLAGGHTYEQYF. The CDR3 DNA reads TGTGCCAGCTCACCACTAGGACTAGCGGGAGGACATACCTACGAGCAGTACTTC.

The chain uses TRBV4-2 and TRBJ2-7, with 10 nucleotides matching TRBD2. The CDR3 length is 18 residues. Germline loops: CDR1 LGHNA, CDR2 YNFKEQ. With 4 bases clipped from V and 4 bases from J, the junction kept 16 bases outside the gene matches. The CDR3 nucleotides read TGTGCCAGCAGCCTCCTCGGGGTAGCGGGAGGTACCCTGTACGAGCAGTACTTC. It is translated as CASSLLGVAGGTLYEQYF.

The CDR3 DNA reads as TGTGCCAGCAGATCGATCGGACTAGCGGGGTCGGAGCTGTTTTTT. Translation: CASRSIGLAGSELFF. This chain joins TRBV27 and TRBJ2-2; 12 bases align to TRBD2. The CDR3 spans 15 residues. J was trimmed by 10 bases and V by 6 bases; bases with no gene match: 9. The V gene's germline CDR1 is MNHEY and CDR2 SMNVEV (reference sequence).

With regard to this clone: One end of the junction is discordant with germline, which a read error may explain. The rearrangement joins TRBV5-6 to TRBJ1-4, with TRBD1 as a possible D gene (5 bases). The V gene's germline CDR1 is SGHDT and CDR2 YYEEEE. The CDR3 loop spans 12 amino acids. This CDR3 reads CASSLYGTPKDF. The CDR3 coding sequence is TGTGCCAGCAGCTTGTATGGGACTCCCAAGGATTTT.

This rearrangement joins TRBV6-6 to TRBJ1-2; a weak D match, TRBD1 (5 bases). CDR1 is MNHNY, CDR2 SVGAGI, per germline (reference sequence). Trimming removed 4 bases from V and 7 bases from J, with 16 bases in between. The CDR3 is 14 residues long. Here the CDR3 DNA reads TGTGCCAGCAGTTCCTTCAGCAGGGCAGGTGGCTACACCTTC. Translating it yields CASSSFSRAGGYTF.

This sequence joins TRBV29-1 and TRBJ2-7, with 7 nucleotides matching TRBD1. Looked up from germline, CDR1 is SQVTM and CDR2 is ANQGSEA. Unmatched junction bases numbered 8, after V lost 4 bases and J lost 2 bases. The CDR3 is 14 amino acids. The CDR3 sequence: CSVVGRQGAYEQYF. The CDR3 DNA sequence: TGCAGCGTTGTAGGTCGGCAGGGGGCCTACGAGCAGTACTTC.

The chain employs TRBV7-2 and TRBJ2-7, with 8 bases identical to TRBD2. The ends lost 5 bases at V and 3 bases at J; junction bases unmatched: 12. The germline CDR1 and CDR2 sequences are SGHTA and FQGNSA. The CDR3 totals 16 residues. For the CDR3, the DNA is TGTGCCAGCAGCCATCGGGGAGCGGGAGCGGTCTACGAGCAGTACTTC. It codes for CASSHRGAGAVYEQYF.

This sequence joins TRBV6-4 and TRBJ2-1, with D perhaps TRBD2 (6 bases). The CDR3 is 15 residues long. V dropped 6 bases and J dropped 0 bases, with 12 bases sitting between them. The germline V gene encodes CDR1 MRHNA and CDR2 SNTAGT. CDR3 amino acids: CASSLGLRSYNEQFF. The CDR3 bases are TGTGCCAGCAGCCTAGGACTACGCTCCTACAATGAGCAGTTCTTC.

Details on this clone: Other DNA sequences from this sample encode an identical CDR3 as well. This chain connects TRBV6-6 to TRBJ1-4; 8 bases map to TRBD1. The V gene end was trimmed by 6 bases and the J gene end by 4 bases; junction bases not matched to a gene: 7. CDR3 length equals 15 residues. The germline CDR1 and CDR2 sequences are MNHNY and SVGAGI (reference sequence). CDR3 loop: CASRSQGAGNEKLFF. The CDR3 nucleotides are TGTGCCAGCAGGTCTCAGGGGGCAGGTAATGAAAAACTGTTTTTT.

This chain joins TRBV5-4 and TRBJ2-1; weak D call: TRBD2 (5 bases). Germline-derived CDR1 and CDR2 are SGHNT and YYREEE (reference sequence). V lost 4 bases, J lost 6 bases, and 11 bases lay in between. This CDR3 contains 13 residues. This CDR3 reads CASSPGAGNEQFF. CDR3 bases: TGTGCCAGCAGCCCAGGCGCGGGCAATGAGCAGTTCTTC.

J is TRBJ1-4 and V is TRBV5-1, with D perhaps matching TRBD1 (6 bases). Per germline, CDR1 SGHRS and CDR2 YFSETQ. The CDR3 is 14 residues long. Trimming shortened V by 3 bases and J by 5 bases, and 11 bases separated the two germline ends. CDR3 coding DNA: TGCGCCAGCAGCTCGCGGGGGCGAAATGAAAAACTGTTTTTT. This encodes CASSSRGRNEKLFF.